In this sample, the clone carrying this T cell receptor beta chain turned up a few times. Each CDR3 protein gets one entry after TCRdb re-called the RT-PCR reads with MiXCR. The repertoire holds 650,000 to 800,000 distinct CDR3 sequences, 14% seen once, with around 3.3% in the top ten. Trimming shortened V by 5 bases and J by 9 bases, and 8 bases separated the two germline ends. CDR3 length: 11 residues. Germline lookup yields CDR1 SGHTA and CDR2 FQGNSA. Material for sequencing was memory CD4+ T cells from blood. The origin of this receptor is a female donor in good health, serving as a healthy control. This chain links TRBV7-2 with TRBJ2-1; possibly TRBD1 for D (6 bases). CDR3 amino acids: CASSTRGEQFF. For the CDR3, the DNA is TGTGCCAGCAGCACCAGGGGTGAGCAGTTCTTC.